The clone carrying this T cell receptor (beta chain) came up a few times. It is likely a read error: a sequence one base away is far more abundant. Other DNA sequences in the sample encode the same CDR3. These data originate in a study of cytomegalovirus exposure and HLA in healthy donors. Germline V lookup: CDR1 MNHEY, CDR2 SVGAGI. V lost 5 bases to trimming and J lost 4 bases; unmatched junction nucleotides: 7. This CDR3 region has 15 residues. With 60 Vbeta and 13 Jbeta primers, the PCR was carried out. The data were produced by immunoSEQ multiplex PCR, yet TCRdb's version contains in-frame clones alone and is incomplete. The sample has some 170,000 clones; 60% to 80% are singletons.

Sequencing was done on a sample of PBMCs. The receptor comes from a man aged 25-45 years in good health and CMV-seropositive. This chain uses TRBV6-5 with TRBJ2-3; 9 nucleotides line up with TRBD2. The CDR3 here is CASSAGGGASDTQYF. The CDR3 nucleotides are TGTGCCAGCAGTGCCGGCGGGGGGGCGTCAGATACGCAGTATTTT.